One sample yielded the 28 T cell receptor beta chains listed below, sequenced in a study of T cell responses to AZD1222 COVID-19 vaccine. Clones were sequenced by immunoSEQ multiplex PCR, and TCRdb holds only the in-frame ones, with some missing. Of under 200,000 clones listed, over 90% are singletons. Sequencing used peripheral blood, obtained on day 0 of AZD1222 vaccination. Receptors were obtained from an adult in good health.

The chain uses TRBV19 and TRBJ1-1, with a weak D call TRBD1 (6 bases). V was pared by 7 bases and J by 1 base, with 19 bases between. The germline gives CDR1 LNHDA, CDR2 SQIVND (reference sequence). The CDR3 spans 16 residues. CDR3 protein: CASNVYLGGRNTEAFF. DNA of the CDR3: TGTGCCAGTAACGTATACCTGGGGGGCCGGAACACTGAAGCTTTCTTT.

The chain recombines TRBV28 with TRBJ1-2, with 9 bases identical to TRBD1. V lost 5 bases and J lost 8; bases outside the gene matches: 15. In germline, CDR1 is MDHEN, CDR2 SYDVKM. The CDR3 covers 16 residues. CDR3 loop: CASSPSQTGTGWGYTF. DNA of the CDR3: TGTGCCAGCAGTCCCTCCCAAACCGGGACAGGGTGGGGCTACACCTTC.

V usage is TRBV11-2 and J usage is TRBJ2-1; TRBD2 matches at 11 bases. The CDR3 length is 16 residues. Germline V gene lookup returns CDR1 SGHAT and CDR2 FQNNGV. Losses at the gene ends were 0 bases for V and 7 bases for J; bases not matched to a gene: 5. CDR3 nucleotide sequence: TGTGCCAGCAGCTTAGATAGCGGGGGGGCCAGGAATGAGCAGTTCTTC. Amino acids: CASSLDSGGARNEQFF.

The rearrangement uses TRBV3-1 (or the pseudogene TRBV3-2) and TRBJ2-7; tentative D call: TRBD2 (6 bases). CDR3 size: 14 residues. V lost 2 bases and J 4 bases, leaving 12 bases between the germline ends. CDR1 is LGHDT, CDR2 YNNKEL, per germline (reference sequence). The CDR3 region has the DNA TGTGCCAGCAGCCAATTGGGGGGAGAGTACGAGCAGTACTTC. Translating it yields CASSQLGGEYEQYF.

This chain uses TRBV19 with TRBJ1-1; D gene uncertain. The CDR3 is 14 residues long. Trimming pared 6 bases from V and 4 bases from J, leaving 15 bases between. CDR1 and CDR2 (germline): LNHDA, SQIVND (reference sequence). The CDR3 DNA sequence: TGTGCCAGTAGACGAAGAGGCTTAGTCACTGAAGCTTTCTTT. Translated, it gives CASRRRGLVTEAFF.

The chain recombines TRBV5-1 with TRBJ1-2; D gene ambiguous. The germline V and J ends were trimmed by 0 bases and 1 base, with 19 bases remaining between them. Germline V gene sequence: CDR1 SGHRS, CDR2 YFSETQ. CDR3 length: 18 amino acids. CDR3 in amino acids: CASSLDWRPDPFNYGYTF. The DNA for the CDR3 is TGCGCCAGCAGCTTGGACTGGCGACCAGACCCTTTTAACTATGGCTACACCTTC.

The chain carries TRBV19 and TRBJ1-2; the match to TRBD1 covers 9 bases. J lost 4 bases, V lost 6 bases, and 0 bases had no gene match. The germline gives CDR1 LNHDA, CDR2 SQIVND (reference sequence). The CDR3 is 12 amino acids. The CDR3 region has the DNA TGTGCCAGTAGGGGACAGGGCTATGGCTACACCTTC. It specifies CASRGQGYGYTF.

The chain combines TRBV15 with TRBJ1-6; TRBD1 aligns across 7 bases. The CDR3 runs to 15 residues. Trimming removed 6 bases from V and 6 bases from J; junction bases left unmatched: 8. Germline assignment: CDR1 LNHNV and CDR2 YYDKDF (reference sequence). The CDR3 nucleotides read TGTGCCACCAGTTTTGACAGGGCTGTTAATTCACCCCTCCACTTT. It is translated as CATSFDRAVNSPLHF.

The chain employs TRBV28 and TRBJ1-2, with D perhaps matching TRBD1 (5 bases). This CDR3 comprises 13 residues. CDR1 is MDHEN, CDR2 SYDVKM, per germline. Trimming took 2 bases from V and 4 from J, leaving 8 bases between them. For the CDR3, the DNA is TGTGCCAGCAGTTTACGGGGCAGCTATGGCTACACCTTC. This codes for CASSLRGSYGYTF.

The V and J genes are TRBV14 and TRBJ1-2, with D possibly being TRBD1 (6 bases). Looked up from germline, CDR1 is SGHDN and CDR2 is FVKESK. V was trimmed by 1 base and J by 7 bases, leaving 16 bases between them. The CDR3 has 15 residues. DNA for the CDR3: TGTGCCAGCAGCCAAGTATCAGGGGAGCGTAGTGGCTACACCTTC. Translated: CASSQVSGERSGYTF.

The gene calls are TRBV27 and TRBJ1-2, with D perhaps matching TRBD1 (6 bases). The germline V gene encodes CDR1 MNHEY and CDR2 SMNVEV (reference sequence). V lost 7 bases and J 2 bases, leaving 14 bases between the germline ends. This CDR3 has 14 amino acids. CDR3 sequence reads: CASTPDGTNYGYTF. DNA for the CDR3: TGTGCCAGCACCCCGGACGGGACAAACTATGGCTACACCTTC.

This CDR3 reads CAWSVGQGMNYEQYF. The CDR3 DNA sequence: TGTGCCTGGAGTGTAGGACAGGGCATGAACTACGAGCAGTACTTC. This sequence joins TRBV30 and TRBJ2-7, with 8 bases identical to TRBD1. The CDR3 extends over 15 amino acids. Germline V gene data show CDR1 as GTSNPN and CDR2 as SVGIG (reference sequence). With 0 bases clipped from V and 3 bases from J, the junction kept 7 bases outside the gene matches.

In nucleotides, the CDR3 is TGTGCCAGTAGTTTAAATGACAGGTATAAAGACACTGAAGCTTTCTTT. Residues: CASSLNDRYKDTEAFF. V and J are TRBV19 and TRBJ1-1; a weak D match, TRBD1 (6 bases). The CDR3 loop spans 16 amino acids. V was pared by 5 bases and J by 3 bases, with 19 bases between. CDR1 is LNHDA and CDR2 is SQIVND in the germline V gene (reference sequence).

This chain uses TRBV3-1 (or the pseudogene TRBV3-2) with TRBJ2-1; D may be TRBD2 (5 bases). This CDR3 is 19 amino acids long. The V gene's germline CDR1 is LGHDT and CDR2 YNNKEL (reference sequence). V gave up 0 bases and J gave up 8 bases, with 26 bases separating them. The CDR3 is CASSQDAVAIFHPKDEQFF. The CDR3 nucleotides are TGTGCCAGCAGCCAAGATGCGGTAGCGATATTCCACCCCAAGGATGAGCAGTTCTTC.

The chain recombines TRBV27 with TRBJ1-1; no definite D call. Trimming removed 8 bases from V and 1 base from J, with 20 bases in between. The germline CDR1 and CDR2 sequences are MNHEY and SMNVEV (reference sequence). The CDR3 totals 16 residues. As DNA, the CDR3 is TGTGCCAGCCCTTCCCAGCCGGATATCTCGAACACTGAAGCTTTCTTT. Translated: CASPSQPDISNTEAFF.

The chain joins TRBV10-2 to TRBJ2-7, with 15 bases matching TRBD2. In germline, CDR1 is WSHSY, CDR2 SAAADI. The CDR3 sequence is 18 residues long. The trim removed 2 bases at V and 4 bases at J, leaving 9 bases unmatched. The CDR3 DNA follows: TGCGCCAGCAGTGAGGGGGGACTAGCGGGAGGCCCTAGGTACGAGCAGTACTTC. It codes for CASSEGGLAGGPRYEQYF.

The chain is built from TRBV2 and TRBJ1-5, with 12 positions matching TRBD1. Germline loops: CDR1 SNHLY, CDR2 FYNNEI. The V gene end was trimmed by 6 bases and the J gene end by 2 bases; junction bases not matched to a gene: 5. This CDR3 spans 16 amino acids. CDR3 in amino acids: CASRGQGAWGNQPQHF. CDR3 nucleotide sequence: TGTGCCAGCAGGGGACAGGGGGCGTGGGGCAATCAGCCCCAGCATTTT.

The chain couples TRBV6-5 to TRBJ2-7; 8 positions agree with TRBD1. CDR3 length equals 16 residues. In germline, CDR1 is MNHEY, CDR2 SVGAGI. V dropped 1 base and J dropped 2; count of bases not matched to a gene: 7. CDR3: CASSYFSRGPPYEQYF. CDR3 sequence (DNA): TGTGCCAGCAGTTACTTTTCCAGGGGGCCCCCCTACGAGCAGTACTTC.

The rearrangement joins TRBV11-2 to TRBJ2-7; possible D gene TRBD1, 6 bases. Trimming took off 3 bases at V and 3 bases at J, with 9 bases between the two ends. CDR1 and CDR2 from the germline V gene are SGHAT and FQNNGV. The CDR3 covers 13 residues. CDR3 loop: CASSLAGVYEQYF. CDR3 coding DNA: TGTGCCAGCAGCTTGGCAGGGGTCTACGAGCAGTACTTC.

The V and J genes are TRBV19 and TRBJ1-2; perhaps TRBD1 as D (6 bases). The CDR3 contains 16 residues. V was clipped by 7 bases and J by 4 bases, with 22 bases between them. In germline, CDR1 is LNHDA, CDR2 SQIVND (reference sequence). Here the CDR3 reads CASISTGGRDGYGYTF. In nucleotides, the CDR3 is TGTGCCAGTATCTCGACTGGGGGCAGGGACGGCTATGGCTACACCTTC.

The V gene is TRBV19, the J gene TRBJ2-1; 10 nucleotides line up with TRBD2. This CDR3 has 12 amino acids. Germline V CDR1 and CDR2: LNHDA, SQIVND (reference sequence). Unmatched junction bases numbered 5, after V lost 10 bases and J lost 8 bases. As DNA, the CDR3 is TGTGCCACTAGCGGGAGCGGGCATGAGCAGTTCTTC. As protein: CATSGSGHEQFF. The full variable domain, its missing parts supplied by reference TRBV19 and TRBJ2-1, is DGGITQSPKYLFRKEGQNVTLSCEQNLNHDAMYWYRQDPGQGLRLIYYSQIVNDFQKGDIAEGYSVSREKKESFPLTVTSAQKNPTAFYLCATSGSGHEQFFGPGTRLTVL.

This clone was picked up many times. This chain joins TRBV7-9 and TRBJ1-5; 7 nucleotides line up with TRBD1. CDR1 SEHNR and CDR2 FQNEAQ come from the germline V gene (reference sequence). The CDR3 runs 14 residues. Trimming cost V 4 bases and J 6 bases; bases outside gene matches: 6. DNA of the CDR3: TGTGCCAGCAGCTCCGGGACAGATATTCAGCCCCAGCATTTT. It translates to CASSSGTDIQPQHF.

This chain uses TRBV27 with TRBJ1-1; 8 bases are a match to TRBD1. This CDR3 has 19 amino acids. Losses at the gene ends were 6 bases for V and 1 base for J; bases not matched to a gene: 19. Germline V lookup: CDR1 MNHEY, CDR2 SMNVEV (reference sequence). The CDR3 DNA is TGTGCCAGCAGGAAACCAGGGGGCGCTGGTTCATTGGCGAACACTGAAGCTTTCTTT. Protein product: CASRKPGGAGSLANTEAFF.

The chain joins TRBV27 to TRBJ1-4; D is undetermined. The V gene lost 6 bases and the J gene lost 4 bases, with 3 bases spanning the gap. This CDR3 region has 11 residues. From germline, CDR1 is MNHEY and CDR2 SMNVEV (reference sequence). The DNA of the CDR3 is TGTGCCAGCAGACGTAATGAAAAACTGTTTTTT. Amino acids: CASRRNEKLFF.

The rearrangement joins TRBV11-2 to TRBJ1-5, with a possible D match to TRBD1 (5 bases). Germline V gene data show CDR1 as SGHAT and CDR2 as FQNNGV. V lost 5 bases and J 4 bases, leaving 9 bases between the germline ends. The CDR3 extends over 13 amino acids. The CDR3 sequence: CASSRGGNQPQHF. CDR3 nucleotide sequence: TGTGCCAGCAGCCGGGGGGGGAATCAGCCCCAGCATTTT.

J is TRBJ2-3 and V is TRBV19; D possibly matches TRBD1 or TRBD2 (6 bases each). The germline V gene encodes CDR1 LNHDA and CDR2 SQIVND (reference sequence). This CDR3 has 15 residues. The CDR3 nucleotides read TGTGCAAGCCAAATACGGGGGCTACTCACAGATACGCAGTATTTT. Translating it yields CASQIRGLLTDTQYF.

CDR3 sequence: CASSRGNQPQHF. CDR3 DNA: TGTGCCAGCTCACGGGGGAACCAGCCCCAGCATTTT. The J gene is TRBJ1-5, the V gene TRBV18; the D gene is possibly TRBD1 (5 bases). The germline CDR1 and CDR2 sequences are KGHSH and LQKENI. CDR3 length: 12 amino acids. V shed 4 bases and J shed 7 bases, with 8 bases lying between them.

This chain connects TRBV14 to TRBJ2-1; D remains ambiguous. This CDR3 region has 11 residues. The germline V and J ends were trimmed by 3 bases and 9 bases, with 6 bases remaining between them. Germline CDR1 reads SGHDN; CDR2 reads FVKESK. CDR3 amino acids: CASSHLLEQFF. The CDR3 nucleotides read TGTGCCAGCAGCCACTTACTTGAGCAGTTCTTC.